These T cell receptor beta chains were read from a single sample in a study of shared clonotypes between healthy human individuals. Sequencing was performed with immunoSEQ multiplex PCR; in TCRdb, only in-frame clones are kept and a portion is missing. The repertoire holds 2 million to 2.5 million clones, with about 90% as singletons. The specimen was naive CD4+ T cells from PBMCs. Receptors originate from a man aged 18 to 35 in good health. Some clones in this sample may be carry-over from other donors' samples. Both conserved end residues are part of each CDR3.

v_gene,CDR3aa
TRBV11-2,CASSLGGSLSNQPQHF
TRBV30,CAWSVGPGTGELFF
TRBV10-3,CAISETSGNSEQFF
TRBV11-2,CASGPPGTRGAYTQYF
TRBV2,CASSWTEPNTGELFF
TRBV10-3,CAISDTDQPQHF
TRBV19,CASSIDLSEQYF
TRBV11-2,CASSLLGQGLTEAFF
TRBV4-2,CASSQVEGAKNIQYF
TRBV5-1,CASSFRLAGTDTQYF
TRBV28,CASSPQGRLYTEAFF
TRBV9,CASSAPYSPGRGSYNEQFF
TRBV4-1,CASSQGGALIEQYF
TRBV6-1,CASSETGLAEETQYF
TRBV29-1,CSVTGTSGRATYEQYF
TRBV5-4,CASSLGGASGTILAKNIQYF